The 16 T cell receptor beta chains below were found in one sample sequenced in a study of T cell repertoires in aging, cancer and after chemotherapy. Amplification of TCR beta used genomic DNA extracted from peripheral blood. TRB rearrangements spanning V, D and J were amplified using mixed TRB-A/B primers. TCRdb ran MiXCR on the multiplex PCR reads and lists one entry per CDR3 protein. The sample has under 2,500 distinct CDR3 sequences; around 69% are singletons. Sequencing used blood. These receptors were collected from a human donor with a solid tumor.

The V gene is TRBV7-9, the J gene TRBJ2-1, with D possibly matching TRBD1 (5 bases). In germline, CDR1 is SEHNR, CDR2 FQNEAQ (reference sequence). The CDR3 length is 14 residues. V lost 2 bases to trimming and J lost 3 bases, with 8 bases between them. CDR3 in DNA: TGTGCCAGCAGCTTAAGTGACAGCTACAATGAGCAGTTCTTC. It yields the protein CASSLSDSYNEQFF.

The gene calls are TRBV7-9 and TRBJ2-5, with D unclear. The V end was cut by 5 bases, the J end by 1 base, with 14 bases between. The CDR3 is 15 amino acids. Looked up from germline, CDR1 is SEHNR and CDR2 is FQNEAQ (reference sequence). This CDR3 reads CASSSRDRVQETQYF. CDR3 sequence (DNA): TGTGCCAGCAGCAGCCGAGACCGGGTCCAAGAGACCCAGTACTTC.

The chain recombines TRBV5-1 with TRBJ2-1; no reliable D call. Germline CDR1 is SGHRS and CDR2 is YFSETQ. The V gene lost 0 bases and the J gene lost 1 base, with 8 bases spanning the gap. This CDR3 has 15 amino acids. Here the CDR3 reads CASSLAEVSYNEQFF. The CDR3 nucleotides are TGCGCCAGCAGCTTGGCCGAAGTTTCCTACAATGAGCAGTTCTTC.

The chain combines TRBV27 with TRBJ1-1; 7 nucleotides align to TRBD1. The CDR3 contains 14 residues. The V gene's germline CDR1 is MNHEY and CDR2 SMNVEV (reference sequence). V was pared by 3 bases and J by 0 bases, with 1 base of the junction left unmatched. The CDR3 nucleotides read TGTGCCAGCAGTTTGGACAGGATGAACACTGAAGCTTTCTTT. Translation: CASSLDRMNTEAFF.

This rearrangement joins TRBV19 to TRBJ2-3; 14 nucleotides align to TRBD2. This CDR3 comprises 16 residues. The germline V gene encodes CDR1 LNHDA and CDR2 SQIVND (reference sequence). J gave up 2 bases and V 6 bases, and 4 bases lay outside the gene matches. The CDR3 here is CASSRLAGGPTDTQYF. The CDR3 bases are TGTGCCAGTAGCCGACTAGCGGGAGGGCCCACAGATACGCAGTATTTT.

Here the CDR3 reads CSARDRKRPSYEQYF. The CDR3 DNA follows: TGCAGTGCTAGAGATCGGAAGCGGCCCTCCTACGAGCAGTACTTC. V and J are TRBV20-1 and TRBJ2-7; perhaps TRBD2 as D (5 bases). This CDR3 comprises 15 residues. V was pared by 0 bases and J by 0 bases, with 12 bases between. Per the germline V gene, CDR1 is DFQATT and CDR2 is SNEGSKA (reference sequence).

This chain uses TRBV6-5 with TRBJ2-5; 8 bases line up with TRBD2. The J segment lost 4 bases and the V segment lost 7 bases, leaving 8 bases of the junction unmatched. Germline-derived CDR1 and CDR2 are MNHEY and SVGAGI. The CDR3 is 14 residues long. In DNA, the CDR3 is TGTGCCAGCACCACAGGACTAGCCGGAGAGACCCAGTACTTC. As protein: CASTTGLAGETQYF.

Regarding this clonotype: At one end the junction does not follow the germline gene, possibly because of a read error. The chain couples TRBV12-3 or TRBV12-4 to TRBJ1-6; unclear D gene. CDR3 size: 13 residues. CDR3 sequence reads: CASSLQANAPLHF. The CDR3 region has the DNA TGTGCCAGCAGTTTACAGGCTAATGCACCCCTCCACTTT.

This clonotype was counted between two and nine times. V and J are TRBV7-9 and TRBJ1-6; D may be TRBD1 (6 bases). Germline V gives CDR1 SEHNR, CDR2 FQNEAQ (reference sequence). V shed 5 bases and J shed 11 bases, with 13 bases lying between them. This CDR3 has 13 residues. The CDR3 protein is CASSITGLPPLHF. The CDR3 nucleotides are TGTGCCAGCAGCATCACAGGGCTACCACCCCTCCACTTT.

V is TRBV30 and J is TRBJ1-2; D gene unclear. This CDR3 is 14 amino acids long. Trimming took off 2 bases at V and 6 bases at J, with 16 bases between the two ends. Germline CDR1 and CDR2: GTSNPN and SVGIG (reference sequence). The DNA of the CDR3 is TGTGCCTGGAGTATCGAGCCAGCCGGGGATGGCTACACCTTC. Amino acid sequence: CAWSIEPAGDGYTF.

This clonotype is judged large. The chain couples TRBV10-3 to TRBJ2-7; perhaps TRBD2 as D (6 bases). With 0 bases removed from V and 2 bases from J, the gap between germline ends came to 8 bases. Per the germline V gene, CDR1 is ENHRY and CDR2 is SYGVKD. The CDR3 loop spans 14 amino acids. The DNA for the CDR3 is TGTGCCATCAGTGAGTCCGGGAGACCCTACGAGCAGTACTTC. Protein product: CAISESGRPYEQYF.

The genes are TRBV6-5 and TRBJ2-5; 9 nucleotides align to TRBD2. The CDR3 extends over 15 amino acids. V dropped 6 bases and J dropped 1; count of bases not matched to a gene: 6. Germline V gene data show CDR1 as MNHEY and CDR2 as SVGAGI. Here the CDR3 DNA reads TGTGCCAGCAGACGGGGACTAGCCCTCCAAGAGACCCAGTACTTC. Protein: CASRRGLALQETQYF.

CDR3 sequence reads: CASSLTGGDQPQHF. CDR3 nucleotide sequence: TGTGCCAGCTCACTCACAGGGGGAGATCAGCCCCAGCATTTT. The chain couples TRBV18 to TRBJ1-5; TRBD1 matches at 8 bases. Losses at the gene ends were 4 bases for V and 5 bases for J; bases not matched to a gene: 4. Germline V lookup: CDR1 KGHSH, CDR2 LQKENI. CDR3 size: 14 residues.

This sequence joins TRBV29-1 and TRBJ1-2; D is unclear. This CDR3 is 12 amino acids long. V was shortened by 8 bases and J by 8 bases, with 18 bases between the two germline ends. Germline V gives CDR1 SQVTM, CDR2 ANQGSEA. The CDR3 DNA sequence: TGCAGCCTCTGGGCGACCGGAGGCGGCTACACCTTC. It specifies CSLWATGGGYTF.

In its sample, this clonotype was seen once. The chain recombines TRBV29-1 with TRBJ2-3, with D hard to call. CDR3 length: 15 amino acids. CDR1 is SQVTM, CDR2 ANQGSEA, per germline. The V and J ends lost 0 bases and 5 bases respectively, with 15 bases between them. This CDR3 reads CSVEDPFSHGDTQYF. CDR3 nucleotide sequence: TGCAGCGTTGAAGATCCCTTCTCCCATGGAGATACGCAGTATTTT.

This clonotype showed up just a few times. The chain combines TRBV5-4 with TRBJ1-2, with 8 bases fitting TRBD1. V lost 4 bases, J lost 6 bases, and 8 bases stayed unmatched. CDR1 SGHNT and CDR2 YYREEE come from the germline V gene (reference sequence). The CDR3 is made up of 14 amino acids. The CDR3 DNA reads as TGTGCCAGCAGCCAAACCGGGACAGGACATGGCTACACCTTC. Residues: CASSQTGTGHGYTF.